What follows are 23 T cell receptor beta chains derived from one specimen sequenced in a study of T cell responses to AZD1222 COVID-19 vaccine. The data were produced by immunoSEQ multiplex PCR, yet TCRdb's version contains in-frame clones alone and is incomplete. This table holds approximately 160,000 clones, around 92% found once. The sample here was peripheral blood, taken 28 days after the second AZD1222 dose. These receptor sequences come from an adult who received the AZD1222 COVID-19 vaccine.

The DNA for the CDR3 is TGTGCCAGCAGCCAAGACGGGCAAAACACCTTC. This encodes CASSQDGQNTF. The V call is TRBV4-2, the J call TRBJ1-2; D gene ambiguous. The CDR3 runs to 11 residues. Trimming cost V 0 bases and J 12 bases, with 8 bases left between them. Per germline, CDR1 LGHNA and CDR2 YNFKEQ.

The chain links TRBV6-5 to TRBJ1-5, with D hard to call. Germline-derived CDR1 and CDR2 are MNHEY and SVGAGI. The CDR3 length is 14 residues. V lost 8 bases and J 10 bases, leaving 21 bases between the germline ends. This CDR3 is CASGTGSERPPQHF. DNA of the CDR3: TGTGCCAGCGGAACGGGGAGCGAGAGACCCCCCCAGCATTTT.

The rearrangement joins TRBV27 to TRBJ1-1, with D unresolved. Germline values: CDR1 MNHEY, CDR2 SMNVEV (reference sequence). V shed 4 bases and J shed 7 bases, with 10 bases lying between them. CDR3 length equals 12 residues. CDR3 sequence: CASSSGTDEAFF. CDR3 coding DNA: TGTGCCAGCAGTTCAGGCACCGATGAAGCTTTCTTT.

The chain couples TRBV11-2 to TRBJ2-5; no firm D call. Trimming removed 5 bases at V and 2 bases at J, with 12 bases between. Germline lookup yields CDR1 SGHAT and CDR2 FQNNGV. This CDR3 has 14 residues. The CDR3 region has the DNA TGTGCCAGCAGCCCGAGTTGGGCTCAAGAGACCCAGTACTTC. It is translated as CASSPSWAQETQYF.

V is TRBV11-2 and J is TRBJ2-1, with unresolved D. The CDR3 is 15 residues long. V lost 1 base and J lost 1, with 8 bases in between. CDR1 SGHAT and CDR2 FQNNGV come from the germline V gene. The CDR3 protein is CASSLGAQSYNEQFF. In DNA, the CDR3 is TGTGCCAGCAGCTTAGGGGCACAGTCCTACAATGAGCAGTTCTTC.

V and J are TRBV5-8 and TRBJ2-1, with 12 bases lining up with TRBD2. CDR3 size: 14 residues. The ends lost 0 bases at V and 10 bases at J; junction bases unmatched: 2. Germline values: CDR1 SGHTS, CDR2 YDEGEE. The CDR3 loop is CASSLGLAGGEQFF. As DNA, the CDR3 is TGTGCCAGCAGCTTGGGGCTAGCGGGGGGGGAGCAGTTCTTC.

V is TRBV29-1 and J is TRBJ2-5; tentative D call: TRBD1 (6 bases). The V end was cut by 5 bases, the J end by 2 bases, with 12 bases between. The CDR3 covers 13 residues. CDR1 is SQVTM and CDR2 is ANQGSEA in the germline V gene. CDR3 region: CSVLRGRQETQYF. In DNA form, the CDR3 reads TGCAGCGTTTTGAGGGGGAGACAAGAGACCCAGTACTTC.

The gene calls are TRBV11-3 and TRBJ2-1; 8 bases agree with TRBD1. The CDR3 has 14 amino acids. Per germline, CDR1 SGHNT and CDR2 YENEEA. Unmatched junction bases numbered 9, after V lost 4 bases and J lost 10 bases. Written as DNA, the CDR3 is TGTGCCAGCAGCTCACAGACAGGGGTGGGCGAGCAGTTCTTC. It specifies CASSSQTGVGEQFF.

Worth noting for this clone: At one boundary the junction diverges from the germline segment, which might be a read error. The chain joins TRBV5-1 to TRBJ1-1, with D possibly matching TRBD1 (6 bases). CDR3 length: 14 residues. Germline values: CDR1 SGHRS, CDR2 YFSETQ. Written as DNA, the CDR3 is TGCGCCAGCAGTTTGGGGGGGGCGAACACTGAAGCTTTCTTT. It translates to CASSLGGANTEAFF.

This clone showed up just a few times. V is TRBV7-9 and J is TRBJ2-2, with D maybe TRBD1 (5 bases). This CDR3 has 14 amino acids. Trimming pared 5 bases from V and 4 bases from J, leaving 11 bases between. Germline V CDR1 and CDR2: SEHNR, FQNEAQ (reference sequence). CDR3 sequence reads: CASSPTETTGELFF. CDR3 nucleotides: TGTGCCAGCAGCCCGACAGAGACCACCGGGGAGCTGTTTTTT.

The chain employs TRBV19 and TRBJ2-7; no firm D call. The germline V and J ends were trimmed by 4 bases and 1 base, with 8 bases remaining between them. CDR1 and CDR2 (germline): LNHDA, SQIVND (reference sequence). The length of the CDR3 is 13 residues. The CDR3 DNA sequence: TGTGCCAGTAGTAGGGGATTATCCTACGAGCAGTACTTC. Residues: CASSRGLSYEQYF. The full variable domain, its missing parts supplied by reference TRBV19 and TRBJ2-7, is DGGITQSPKYLFRKEGQNVTLSCEQNLNHDAMYWYRQDPGQGLRLIYYSQIVNDFQKGDIAEGYSVSREKKESFPLTVTSAQKNPTAFYLCASSRGLSYEQYFGPGTRLTVT.

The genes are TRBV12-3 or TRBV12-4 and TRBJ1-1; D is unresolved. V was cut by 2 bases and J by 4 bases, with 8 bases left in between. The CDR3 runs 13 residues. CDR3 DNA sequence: TGTGCCAGCAGTTTAAGGGAAATCACTGAAGCTTTCTTT. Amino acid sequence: CASSLREITEAFF.

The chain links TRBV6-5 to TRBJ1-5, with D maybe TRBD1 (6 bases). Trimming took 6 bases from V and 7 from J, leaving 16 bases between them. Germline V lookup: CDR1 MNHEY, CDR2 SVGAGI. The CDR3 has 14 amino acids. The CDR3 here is CASSLGQGYQPQHF. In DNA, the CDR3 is TGTGCCAGCAGCCTCGGGCAGGGGTACCAGCCCCAGCATTTT.

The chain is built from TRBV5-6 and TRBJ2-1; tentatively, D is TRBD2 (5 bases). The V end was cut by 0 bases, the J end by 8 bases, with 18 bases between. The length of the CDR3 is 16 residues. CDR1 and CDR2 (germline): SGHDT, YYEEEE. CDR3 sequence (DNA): TGTGCCAGCAGCTTGGCCGGGCCGACCACGAGGGATGAGCAGTTCTTC. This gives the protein CASSLAGPTTRDEQFF.

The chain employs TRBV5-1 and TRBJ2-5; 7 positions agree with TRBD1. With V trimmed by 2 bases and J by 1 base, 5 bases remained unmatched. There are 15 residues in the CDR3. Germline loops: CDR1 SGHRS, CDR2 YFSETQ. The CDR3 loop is CASSFQGQPQETQYF. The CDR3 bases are TGCGCCAGCAGCTTCCAGGGACAGCCCCAAGAGACCCAGTACTTC.

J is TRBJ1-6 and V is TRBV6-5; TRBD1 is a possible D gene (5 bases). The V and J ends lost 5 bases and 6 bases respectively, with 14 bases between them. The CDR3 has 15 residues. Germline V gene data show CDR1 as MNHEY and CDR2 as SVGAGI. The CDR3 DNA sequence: TGTGCCAGCAGTCCTTACGGGGGATTTAATTCACCCCTCCACTTT. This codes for CASSPYGGFNSPLHF.

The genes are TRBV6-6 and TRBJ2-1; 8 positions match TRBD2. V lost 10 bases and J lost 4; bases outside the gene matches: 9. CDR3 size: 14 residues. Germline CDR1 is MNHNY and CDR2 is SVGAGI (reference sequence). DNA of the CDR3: TGTGCCACCCGCGTCGGACTAGCATACAATGAGCAGTTCTTC. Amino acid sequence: CATRVGLAYNEQFF.

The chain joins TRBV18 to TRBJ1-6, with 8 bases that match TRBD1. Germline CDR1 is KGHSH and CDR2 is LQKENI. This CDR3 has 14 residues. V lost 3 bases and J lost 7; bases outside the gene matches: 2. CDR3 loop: CASSPRTGNSPLHF. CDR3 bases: TGTGCCAGCTCACCCCGGACAGGGAATTCACCCCTCCACTTT.

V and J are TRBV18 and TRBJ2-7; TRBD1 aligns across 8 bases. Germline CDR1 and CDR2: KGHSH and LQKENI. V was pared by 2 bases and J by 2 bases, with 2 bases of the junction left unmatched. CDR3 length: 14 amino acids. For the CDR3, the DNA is TGTGCCAGCTCACCAGACAGGGGTCCCTACGAGCAGTACTTC. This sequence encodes CASSPDRGPYEQYF.

The CDR3 protein is CASSPGQGIDQPQHF. The CDR3, as DNA: TGTGCCAGCTCACCCGGACAGGGGATTGATCAGCCCCAGCATTTT. The rearrangement joins TRBV18 to TRBJ1-5; 9 nucleotides agree with TRBD1. This CDR3 region has 15 residues. Germline V gene sequence: CDR1 KGHSH, CDR2 LQKENI. V dropped 3 bases and J dropped 5; count of bases not matched to a gene: 5.

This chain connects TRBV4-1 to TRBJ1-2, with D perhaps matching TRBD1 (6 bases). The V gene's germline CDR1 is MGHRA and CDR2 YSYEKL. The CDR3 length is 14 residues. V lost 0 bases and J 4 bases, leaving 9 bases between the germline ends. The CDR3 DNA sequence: TGCGCCAGCAGCCAAGATCCAGGGGTCTATGGCTACACCTTC. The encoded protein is CASSQDPGVYGYTF.

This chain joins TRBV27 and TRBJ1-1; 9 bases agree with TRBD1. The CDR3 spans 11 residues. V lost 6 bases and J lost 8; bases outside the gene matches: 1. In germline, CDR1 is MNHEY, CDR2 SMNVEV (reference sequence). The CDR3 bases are TGTGCCAGCAGGGGGACAGGGGAAGCTTTCTTT. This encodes CASRGTGEAFF.

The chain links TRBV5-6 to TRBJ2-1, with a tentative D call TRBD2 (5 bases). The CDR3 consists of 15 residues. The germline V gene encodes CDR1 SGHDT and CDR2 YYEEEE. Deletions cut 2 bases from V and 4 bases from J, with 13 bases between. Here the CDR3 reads CASSLLERPYNEQFF. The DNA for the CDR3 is TGTGCCAGCAGCTTATTGGAGCGGCCATACAATGAGCAGTTCTTC.